This is a list of T cell receptor beta chains from one sample in a study of naive and memory T cell subsets. TCRdb used MiXCR to reprocess the 5' RACE reads, holding one entry per CDR3 protein. The data show 50,000 to 60,000 distinct CDR3 sequences, with 6% to 8.5% seen just once and almost 10% held by the top ten. The source of these receptors is a female donor in good health. Both conserved end residues are part of each CDR3. The order of the fields is V gene, J gene, D gene, clone size, CDR3 protein, CDR3 DNA. D genes are given only for firm matches. Only part of the rows carry a size: once, few, many, or a class if the clone is expanded.

>TRBV5-1|TRBJ2-5|NA|many
CASSLETPETQYF
TGCGCCAGCAGCTTGGAGACCCCTGAGACCCAGTACTTC
>TRBV10-3|TRBJ2-3|TRBD2|NA
CAISGLAGGGTDTQYF
TGTGCCATCAGTGGACTAGCGGGGGGGGGCACAGATACGCAGTATTTT
>TRBV6-2/TRBV6-3|TRBJ2-7|NA|few
CASSYSFPPEVYEQYF
TGTGCCAGCAGTTACTCGTTTCCCCCTGAGGTCTACGAGCAGTACTTC
>TRBV7-2|TRBJ1-2|NA|many
CASSLARQRRNYGYTF
TGTGCCAGCAGCTTAGCGCGACAGAGGCGTAACTATGGCTACACCTTC
>TRBV4-3|TRBJ1-1|NA|few
CASSQDPVLNTEAFF
TGCGCCAGCAGCCAAGATCCGGTTTTGAACACTGAAGCTTTCTTT
>TRBV30|TRBJ2-3|TRBD2|few
CAWSVLNLLAGVTDTQYF
TGTGCCTGGAGTGTCCTCAACCTACTAGCGGGGGTAACAGATACGCAGTATTTT
>TRBV19|TRBJ2-2|TRBD2|few
CASSQSGGRTGELFF
TGTGCCAGTAGTCAGAGCGGGGGCAGGACCGGGGAGCTGTTTTTT
>TRBV13|TRBJ2-4|NA|few
CASSLAGNIQYF
TGTGCCAGCAGCTTAGCAGGAAACATTCAGTACTTC
>TRBV5-1|TRBJ2-1|TRBD1|many
CASSPGQVGNEQFF
TGCGCCAGCAGCCCAGGACAGGTCGGCAATGAGCAGTTCTTC
>TRBV4-3|TRBJ2-2|NA|few
CASSHLAGAAGELFF
TGCGCCAGCAGCCACCTCGCGGGGGCGGCCGGGGAGCTGTTTTTT
>TRBV20-1|TRBJ2-3|TRBD1|many
CSARDGQGADTQYF
TGCAGTGCTAGAGATGGACAGGGGGCAGATACGCAGTATTTT
>TRBV4-1|TRBJ2-1|TRBD2|NA
CASSAGLAGGNEQFF
TGCGCCAGCAGTGCGGGACTAGCGGGGGGGAATGAGCAGTTCTTC
>TRBV20-1|TRBJ1-5|NA|many
CSARDWGGNQPQHF
TGCAGTGCTAGAGATTGGGGGGGGAATCAGCCCCAGCATTTT
>TRBV29-1|TRBJ2-7|TRBD1|few
CSVDVTGGFEQYF
TGCAGCGTTGACGTTACAGGGGGCTTTGAGCAGTACTTC
>TRBV9|TRBJ1-2|NA|many
CASMDNYGYTF
TGTGCCAGCATGGATAACTATGGCTACACCTTC
>TRBV29-1|TRBJ2-5|NA|many
CSVDEGSKTQYF
TGCAGCGTTGATGAGGGGTCAAAGACCCAGTACTTC
>TRBV3-1|TRBJ1-3|NA|few
CASSHTRLGPSGNTIYF
TGTGCCAGCAGCCATACCCGACTCGGGCCCTCTGGAAACACCATATATTTT
>TRBV5-5|TRBJ2-1|NA|NA
CASSTYPGVEQFF
TGTGCCAGCAGCACCTATCCGGGGGTTGAGCAGTTCTTC
>TRBV7-2|TRBJ2-3|NA|NA
CASSLGRPDTQYF
TGTGCCAGCAGCCTTGGACGGCCCGATACGCAGTATTTT
>TRBV5-1|TRBJ2-3|NA|many
CASSLVPGDITPQGTQYF
TGTGCCAGCAGCTTGGTTCCGGGGGATATCACACCTCAGGGAACGCAGTATTTT
>TRBV28|TRBJ1-1|NA|many
CASSLFGGEMDSAFF
TGTGCCAGCAGTTTATTTGGCGGGGAGATGGATTCGGCTTTCTTT
>TRBV7-2|TRBJ2-3|TRBD2|few
CASSLGLAGSSTDTQYF
TGTGCCAGCAGCTTGGGGCTAGCGGGCTCTAGCACAGATACGCAGTATTTT
>TRBV11-2|TRBJ2-7|NA|medium-sized
CASSFSSYEQYF
TGTGCCAGCAGCTTCAGTTCCTACGAGCAGTACTTC
>TRBV2|TRBJ1-1|NA|many
CASSDSNPEAEAFF
TGTGCCAGCAGTGATTCTAACCCAGAGGCTGAAGCTTTCTTT
>TRBV27|TRBJ1-4|TRBD1|NA
CASSSGLGTGDEKLFF
TGTGCCAGCAGTTCGGGGCTCGGGACAGGGGATGAAAAACTGTTTTTT
>TRBV7-2|TRBJ2-3|NA|medium-sized
CASSSGRPPDTQYF
TGTGCCAGCAGCTCTGGACGGCCGCCAGATACGCAGTATTTT
>TRBV7-9|TRBJ2-3|NA|few
CASNLAPQYF
TGTGCCAGCAACCTGGCCCCGCAGTATTTT